This T cell receptor (beta chain) was sequenced during a study of T cell responses to AZD1222 COVID-19 vaccine. Germline V lookup: CDR1 SGDLS, CDR2 YYNGEE. This CDR3 spans 20 amino acids. J lost 7 bases, V lost 4 bases, and 28 bases had no gene match. Here immunoSEQ multiplex PCR was the method, and the copy in TCRdb shows in-frame clones only, minus some. In the table there are approximately 120,000 clones, roughly 86% of which are singletons. The V gene is TRBV9, the J gene TRBJ1-2, with 7 bases that match TRBD1. Here the sequenced sample was peripheral blood, taken on day 0 of MenACWY control vaccination. The TCR comes from an adult in good health. CDR3 residues: CASSSPPGQLAMLISRGYTF. DNA of the CDR3: TGTGCCAGCAGCTCCCCGCCGGGACAGTTGGCAATGCTTATTTCGCGTGGCTACACCTTC.